The 18 T cell receptor beta chains below were found in one sample sequenced in a study of blood T cell repertoires in COVID-19. Here immunoSEQ multiplex PCR was the method, and the copy in TCRdb shows in-frame clones only, minus some. Among around 150,000 clones listed, about 90% were seen once. The sequenced sample consisted of peripheral blood. The receptors stem from a man aged 55-75 years with active or convalescent COVID-19.

As for this clone: The sample carries other DNA sequences with the same CDR3. This sequence joins TRBV7-9 and TRBJ1-5, with 9 bases that match TRBD1. The CDR3 has 14 residues. Germline CDR1 reads SEHNR; CDR2 reads FQNEAQ (reference sequence). With V trimmed by 4 bases and J by 4 bases, 2 bases remained unmatched. CDR3 in DNA: TGTGCCAGCAGCTCCGGGACAGGGAATCAGCCCCAGCATTTT. Amino acid sequence: CASSSGTGNQPQHF.

The rearrangement uses TRBV30 and TRBJ1-2; D ambiguous. Germline V gene lookup returns CDR1 GTSNPN and CDR2 SVGIG (reference sequence). The CDR3 consists of 11 residues. The CDR3 coding sequence is TGTGCTCTTTCACGGAACTATGGCTACACCTTC. This translates into CALSRNYGYTF.

V usage is TRBV28 and J usage is TRBJ1-1; the D gene is possibly TRBD1 (5 bases). The length of the CDR3 is 13 residues. The V gene's germline CDR1 is MDHEN and CDR2 SYDVKM. V was clipped by 8 bases and J by 0 bases, with 10 bases between them. CDR3 DNA: TGTGCCAGCTCGGGGGGTATGAACACTGAAGCTTTCTTT. Translated: CASSGGMNTEAFF.

This sequence joins TRBV24-1 and TRBJ2-5, with 11 bases identical to TRBD1. This CDR3 is built from 16 residues. The germline CDR1 and CDR2 sequences are KGHDR and SFDVKD. The junction had 3 bases not matched to a gene; V was cut back by 3 bases and J by 1 base. This chain's CDR3 is CATSDIGTGGQETQYF. Here the CDR3 DNA reads TGTGCCACCAGTGATATCGGGACAGGGGGCCAAGAGACCCAGTACTTC.

The rearrangement uses TRBV12-3 or TRBV12-4 and TRBJ1-5; D unresolved. The CDR3 is made up of 12 amino acids. Trimming shortened V by 4 bases and J by 7 bases, and 8 bases separated the two germline ends. DNA of the CDR3: TGTGCCAGCAGTTCTTCCGGGCAGCCCCAGCATTTT. It encodes CASSSSGQPQHF.

This clone showed up just once. V and J are TRBV5-1 and TRBJ1-4; maybe TRBD1 (6 bases). The V end was cut by 4 bases, the J end by 5 bases, with 15 bases between. The CDR3 runs 15 residues. In germline, CDR1 is SGHRS, CDR2 YFSETQ. CDR3 sequence (DNA): TGCGCCAGCAGCGTTGACAGGAGTAAAAATGAAAAACTGTTTTTT. Its translation: CASSVDRSKNEKLFF.

This rearrangement joins TRBV6-4 to TRBJ1-1; tentatively, D is TRBD1 (6 bases). Trimming took off 5 bases at V and 7 bases at J, with 11 bases between the two ends. In germline, CDR1 is MRHNA, CDR2 SNTAGT. There are 12 residues in the CDR3. DNA for the CDR3: TGTGCCAGCAGTACTACAGGGTTTGAAGCTTTCTTT. It is translated as CASSTTGFEAFF.

The chain joins TRBV4-1 to TRBJ2-3; 16 positions agree with TRBD2. The CDR3 spans 17 residues. CDR1 is MGHRA and CDR2 is YSYEKL in the germline V gene. Trimming cost V 4 bases and J 4 bases; bases outside gene matches: 5. CDR3 DNA sequence: TGCGCCAGCAGCCGCCAAGGGACTAGCGGGAGGGCAGATACGCAGTATTTT. This gives the protein CASSRQGTSGRADTQYF.

The chain recombines TRBV24-1 with TRBJ2-2, with 7 bases aligning to TRBD2. J lost 6 bases, V lost 2 bases, and 2 bases had no gene match. The CDR3 contains 14 residues. The germline CDR1 and CDR2 sequences are KGHDR and SFDVKD. DNA for the CDR3: TGTGCCACCAGTGATTGGGGGGGTCCCGGGGAGCTGTTTTTT. Translating it yields CATSDWGGPGELFF.

The rearrangement uses TRBV11-2 and TRBJ2-3; TRBD1 agrees at 10 bases. V shed 5 bases, J shed 0 bases, and the junction held 8 bases outside the gene matches. The CDR3 covers 17 residues. Germline V lookup: CDR1 SGHAT, CDR2 FQNNGV. CDR3 amino acids: CASSRGQGFGSTDTQYF. CDR3 in DNA: TGTGCCAGCAGCCGGGGACAGGGGTTTGGAAGCACAGATACGCAGTATTTT.

This clone was picked up one time. The chain carries TRBV27 and TRBJ1-1; TRBD1 might be the D (5 bases). Germline V lookup: CDR1 MNHEY, CDR2 SMNVEV (reference sequence). This CDR3 is built from 16 residues. The V gene lost 2 bases and the J gene lost 3 bases, with 16 bases spanning the gap. DNA of the CDR3: TGTGCCAGCAGTTTAAATAGGGGTTACTGGGACACTGAAGCTTTCTTT. Translating gives CASSLNRGYWDTEAFF.

The V gene is TRBV4-3, the J gene TRBJ2-3; TRBD1 might be the D (5 bases). Per the germline V gene, CDR1 is LGHNA and CDR2 is YSLEER. The CDR3 is 16 amino acids. Trimming cost V 4 bases and J 2 bases, with 16 bases left between them. As DNA, the CDR3 is TGCGCCAGCAGCCCAGTTTATCAGGGTTACACAGATACGCAGTATTTT. It is translated as CASSPVYQGYTDTQYF.

The V call is TRBV11-2, the J call TRBJ1-1; perhaps TRBD1 as D (6 bases). The V gene lost 4 bases and the J gene lost 0 bases, with 9 bases spanning the gap. Germline CDR1 is SGHAT and CDR2 is FQNNGV. This CDR3 region has 14 residues. The CDR3 DNA follows: TGTGCCAGCAGCTCACAGGGCCTGAACACTGAAGCTTTCTTT. Its translation: CASSSQGLNTEAFF.

This clone has only one observation. This chain joins TRBV6-1 and TRBJ2-6; D unclear. Looked up from germline, CDR1 is MNHNS and CDR2 is SASEGT. V was shortened by 2 bases and J by 2 bases, with 10 bases between the two germline ends. The CDR3 has 16 residues. CDR3 nucleotide sequence: TGTGCCAGCAGTGAATCCTATCAGGCTGGGGCCAACGTCCTGACTTTC. It codes for CASSESYQAGANVLTF.

This chain links TRBV7-2 with TRBJ2-7; tentatively, D is TRBD2 (5 bases). The CDR3 runs to 13 residues. With 8 bases removed from V and 3 bases from J, the gap between germline ends came to 14 bases. Germline lookup yields CDR1 SGHTA and CDR2 FQGNSA. As DNA, the CDR3 is TGTGCCAGCCTCTTCGCGGGTAGCTACGAGCAGTACTTC. Residues: CASLFAGSYEQYF.

J is TRBJ1-5 and V is TRBV2; D is possibly TRBD1 (6 bases). V was clipped by 9 bases and J by 3 bases, with 15 bases between them. CDR1 SNHLY and CDR2 FYNNEI come from the germline V gene. This CDR3 is built from 14 residues. CDR3 loop: CASSTGTTNQPQHF. CDR3 in DNA: TGTGCCAGTTCCACCGGGACAACCAATCAGCCCCAGCATTTT.

This clone was counted once. The chain uses TRBV6-5 and TRBJ2-1; D remains ambiguous. The CDR3 extends over 15 amino acids. CDR1 is MNHEY, CDR2 SVGAGI, per germline. The V end was cut by 2 bases, the J end by 8 bases, with 16 bases between. Here the CDR3 reads CASSYKITRPHEQFF. The CDR3 DNA reads TGTGCCAGCAGTTACAAGATCACTCGTCCGCATGAGCAGTTCTTC.

This chain joins TRBV6-4 and TRBJ2-3, with D possibly matching TRBD1 (6 bases). Germline V CDR1 and CDR2: MRHNA, SNTAGT. This CDR3 contains 13 residues. V was trimmed by 3 bases and J by 2 bases, leaving 6 bases between them. CDR3 loop: CASSEGATDTQYF. DNA of the CDR3: TGTGCCAGCAGTGAGGGGGCCACAGATACGCAGTATTTT.